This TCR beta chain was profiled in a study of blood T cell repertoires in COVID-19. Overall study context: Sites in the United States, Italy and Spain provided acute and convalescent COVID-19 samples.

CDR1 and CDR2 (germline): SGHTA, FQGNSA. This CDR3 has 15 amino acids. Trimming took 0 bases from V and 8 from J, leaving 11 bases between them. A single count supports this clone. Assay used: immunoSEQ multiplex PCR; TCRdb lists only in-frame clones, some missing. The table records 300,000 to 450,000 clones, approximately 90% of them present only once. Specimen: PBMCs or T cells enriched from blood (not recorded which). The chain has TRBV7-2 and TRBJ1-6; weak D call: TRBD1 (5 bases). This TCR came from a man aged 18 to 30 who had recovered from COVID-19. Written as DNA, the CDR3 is TGTGCCAGCAGCTTAGCTGCAGGGATGGATTCACCCCTCCACTTT. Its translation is CASSLAAGMDSPLHF.